The TCR beta chain under discussion was sequenced for a study of cytomegalovirus exposure and HLA in healthy donors. Germline V gene data show CDR1 as SEHNR and CDR2 as FQNEAQ (reference sequence). The CDR3 length is 14 residues. PCR employed 60 Vbeta and 13 Jbeta primers. Sequencing used immunoSEQ multiplex PCR; TCRdb keeps in-frame clones, though not all of them. The sample records about 190,000 clones, more than 65% being singletons. This clone appeared a single time. Antigen: not known. The junction departs from germline at one end; a sequencing error may be responsible. Regarding the study as a whole: Previously analyzed data showed that most TCR beta V segments were productive at a frequency of about 87% or about 30%. By HLA locus, TCR association rates varied in a later analysis, with DRB1 showing the most and HLA-C the fewest. TCR beta V- and J-gene trimming was later associated with a missense DCLRE1C variant. While the bulk of TCR sequences proved rare, some public TCRs turned up in many donors.

The receptor was derived from a man aged 45-65 years in good health and CMV-seronegative. The chain uses TRBV7-9 and TRBJ2-7; 9 bases line up with TRBD1. The source material was PBMCs. CDR3 residues: CSSSLEGQGYEQYF. As DNA, the CDR3 is TGTTCCAGCAGCTTAGAGGGACAGGGCTACGAGCAGTACTTC. The whole variable domain, remainder taken from reference TRBV7-9 and TRBJ2-7, is DTGVSQNPRHKITKRGQNVTFRCDPISEHNRLYWYRQTLGQGPEFLTYFQNEAQLEKSRLLSDRFSAERPKGSFSTLEIQRTEQGDSAMYLCSSSLEGQGYEQYFGPGTRLTVT.